The 21 T cell receptor beta chains below were found in one sample sequenced in a study of regulatory T cells in long-lasting Graves disease. Libraries of TCR beta came from iRepertoire HTBI primers plus Arm-PCR of CDR3 regions. TCRdb ran MiXCR on the multiplex PCR reads and lists one entry per CDR3 protein. In the table there are over 250,000 distinct CDR3 sequences, roughly a fifth of which are singletons. Documented time point: persistent/refractory GD, antithyroid drugs over 5 years with positive TRAb. From RNA extracted from PBMCs, the TCR library was made. The sequencing here drew on peripheral blood mononuclear cells (PBMCs), taken when the disease was refractory, from a patient treated with antithyroid drugs. The receptors were gathered from a female donor with Graves disease.

The J gene is TRBJ2-3, the V gene TRBV6-1; D is perhaps TRBD1 (6 bases). Germline V gives CDR1 MNHNS, CDR2 SASEGT. V was trimmed by 6 bases and J by 5 bases, leaving 12 bases between them. The CDR3 sequence is 13 residues long. CDR3 nucleotide sequence: TGTGCCAGCAGGGGACAACAGGGAGATACGCAGTATTTT. Protein: CASRGQQGDTQYF.

As for this clonotype: A much larger clonotype is one base distant, so this may be a read error. The chain has TRBV29-1 and TRBJ2-7, with D tentatively TRBD1 (7 bases). Germline V gene sequence: CDR1 SQVTM, CDR2 ANQGSEA. The CDR3 totals 13 residues. CDR3 sequence (DNA): TGCAGCGTTGATGGTGGCCAGGGGGGCGAGCAGTGCTTC. Its translation: CSVDGGQGGEQCF.

The V gene is TRBV15, the J gene TRBJ2-7; 7 bases are shared with TRBD2. Germline V CDR1 and CDR2: LNHNV, YYDKDF (reference sequence). The ends lost 0 bases at V and 1 base at J; junction bases unmatched: 0. The CDR3 consists of 14 residues. In DNA form, the CDR3 reads TGTGCCACCAGCAGAGAGGGGGGGTCCTACGAGCAGTACTTC. Protein: CATSREGGSYEQYF.

This clonotype was detected a few times. The gene calls are TRBV27 and TRBJ1-5; D is unclear. Trimming removed 5 bases from V and 4 bases from J, with 9 bases in between. The CDR3 length is 13 residues. Germline V gene lookup returns CDR1 MNHEY and CDR2 SMNVEV (reference sequence). The CDR3 DNA reads TGTGCCAGCAGTGAAGAACTAAATCAGCCCCAGCATTTT. Encoded protein: CASSEELNQPQHF.

This clonotype has just a few counts. V is TRBV6-2 or TRBV6-3 and J is TRBJ2-7; 13 nucleotides match TRBD2. J was trimmed by 6 bases and V by 5 bases; bases with no gene match: 4. Per germline, CDR1 MNHEY and CDR2 SVGEGT. The length of the CDR3 is 14 residues. CDR3 nucleotide sequence: TGTGCCAGCAGTCAAGGACTAGCGGGAGTCGAGCAGTACTTC. This encodes CASSQGLAGVEQYF.

The rearrangement links TRBV12-3 or TRBV12-4 to TRBJ2-7, with D hard to call. Trimming took 0 bases from V and 2 from J, leaving 11 bases between them. There are 15 residues in the CDR3. CDR3 loop: CASSLALGPTYEQYF. DNA of the CDR3: TGTGCCAGCAGTTTAGCGCTAGGGCCTACCTACGAGCAGTACTTC.

This clonotype has just a few counts. The V and J genes are TRBV13 and TRBJ2-7; possible D gene TRBD2, 7 bases. The ends were cut back, 5 bases at V and 0 bases at J, with 14 bases in the middle. Germline CDR1 PRHDT, CDR2 FYEKMQ (reference sequence). The CDR3 runs to 15 residues. CDR3 loop: CASSPGGASSYEQYF. The CDR3 nucleotides are TGTGCCAGCAGCCCGGGGGGCGCGAGCTCCTACGAGCAGTACTTC.

This clonotype was counted at least ten times. V is TRBV7-2 and J is TRBJ2-5; D might be TRBD1 (6 bases). Trimming pared 1 base from V and 4 bases from J, leaving 22 bases between. CDR3 length equals 18 residues. Germline CDR1 reads SGHTA; CDR2 reads FQGNSA. This CDR3 reads CASSLVVWPQGVRETQYF. CDR3 sequence (DNA): TGTGCCAGCAGCTTAGTGGTGTGGCCACAGGGAGTAAGAGAGACCCAGTACTTC.

This clonotype was counted between two and nine times. This chain joins TRBV20-1 and TRBJ2-6, with D uncertain. Germline CDR1 is DFQATT and CDR2 is SNEGSKA (reference sequence). V was pared by 3 bases and J by 0 bases, with 6 bases between. CDR3 length: 14 residues. The CDR3 is CSASGASGANVLTF. The DNA of the CDR3 is TGCAGTGCTAGCGGCGCCTCTGGGGCCAACGTCCTGACTTTC.

This clonotype occurred a few times. The chain recombines TRBV5-6 with TRBJ2-5, with a possible D match to TRBD2 (5 bases). Trimming shortened V by 6 bases and J by 7 bases, and 19 bases separated the two germline ends. Germline values: CDR1 SGHDT, CDR2 YYEEEE. CDR3 length equals 14 residues. CDR3 in DNA: TGTGCCAGCACCGGGGTGGAAGTGACGGGGACCCAGTACTTC. This codes for CASTGVEVTGTQYF.

This clonotype was picked up a small number of times. This chain links TRBV29-1 with TRBJ2-1; D remains ambiguous. This CDR3 is built from 14 residues. The germline V and J ends were trimmed by 3 bases and 2 bases, with 11 bases remaining between them. The germline CDR1 and CDR2 sequences are SQVTM and ANQGSEA. The CDR3 spells CSVETWAAYNEQFF. CDR3 in DNA: TGCAGCGTTGAGACCTGGGCCGCCTACAATGAGCAGTTCTTC.

This rearrangement joins TRBV30 to TRBJ2-7; 8 bases agree with TRBD2. Trimming at V came to 1 base and at J to 4 bases, leaving 6 bases not matched to a gene. CDR1 is GTSNPN and CDR2 is SVGIG in the germline V gene (reference sequence). The CDR3 runs 14 residues. The CDR3 DNA reads TGTGCCTGGAGTGGGGGACTAGTCAGGTACGAGCAGTACTTC. Translation: CAWSGGLVRYEQYF.

This clonotype was seen repeatedly, ten times or more. This sequence joins TRBV20-1 and TRBJ1-1, with D uncertain. Per the germline V gene, CDR1 is DFQATT and CDR2 is SNEGSKA (reference sequence). V dropped 3 bases and J dropped 7 bases, with 15 bases sitting between them. The CDR3 consists of 13 residues. The CDR3 DNA sequence: TGCAGTGCTAGTTTGTCAGGAGAGATTGAAGCTTTCTTT. This encodes CSASLSGEIEAFF.

This clonotype occurred many times. The CDR3 DNA is TGTGCCAGCACCCCTTTCGCCCGGGGTAATTCACCCCTCCACTTT. This sequence encodes CASTPFARGNSPLHF. The rearrangement uses TRBV27 and TRBJ1-6; D ambiguous. This CDR3 has 15 amino acids. Germline values: CDR1 MNHEY, CDR2 SMNVEV (reference sequence). The germline V and J ends were trimmed by 7 bases and 6 bases, with 16 bases remaining between them.

This clonotype was observed a handful of times. The chain recombines TRBV29-1 with TRBJ2-5; possibly TRBD1 for D (5 bases). The CDR3 loop spans 11 amino acids. Per germline, CDR1 SQVTM and CDR2 ANQGSEA. V lost 4 bases and J lost 3, with 6 bases in between. CDR3 loop: CSVGREETQYF. The DNA of the CDR3 is TGCAGCGTTGGCAGGGAAGAGACCCAGTACTTC.

This clonotype was found once. This could be a read error, since a much larger clone is one nucleotide away. V usage is TRBV7-8 and J usage is TRBJ1-1; D is unresolved. The CDR3 consists of 15 residues. V was pared by 8 bases and J by 1 base, with 17 bases between. In germline, CDR1 is SGHVS, CDR2 FQNEAQ. CDR3 coding DNA: TGTGCCAGCGGCCGCCTCCCCGAGCAGAACACTGAAGCTTTCTTT. It translates to CASGRLPEQNTEAFF.

This chain joins TRBV30 and TRBJ1-5; no clear D. Germline CDR1 is GTSNPN and CDR2 is SVGIG (reference sequence). V was trimmed by 1 base and J by 4 bases, leaving 8 bases between them. The CDR3 covers 13 residues. CDR3 DNA sequence: TGTGCCTGGAGTGGGGATTTAAATCAGCCCCAGCATTTT. Translating gives CAWSGDLNQPQHF.

J is TRBJ2-1 and V is TRBV20-1, with TRBD2 identical over 13 bases. V was pared by 3 bases and J by 0 bases, with 17 bases of the junction left unmatched. Germline CDR1 reads DFQATT; CDR2 reads SNEGSKA (reference sequence). The CDR3 has 21 amino acids. The CDR3 loop is CSASETPGTSGTGSSYNEQFF. DNA for the CDR3: TGCAGTGCTAGTGAAACTCCCGGGACTAGCGGGACTGGGAGCTCCTACAATGAGCAGTTCTTC.

This clonotype was found a few times. The CDR3 loop reads CSARDTEESSYEQYF. For the CDR3, the DNA is TGCAGTGCTAGAGATACGGAGGAGTCTTCCTACGAGCAGTACTTC. V gene TRBV20-1 combines with J gene TRBJ2-7, with D tentatively TRBD2 (5 bases). The CDR3 spans 15 residues. CDR1 is DFQATT and CDR2 is SNEGSKA in the germline V gene (reference sequence). Trimming shortened V by 0 bases and J by 1 base, and 13 bases separated the two germline ends.

J is TRBJ2-7 and V is TRBV28, with a tentative D call TRBD1 (6 bases). V was shortened by 7 bases and J by 0 bases, with 13 bases between the two germline ends. In germline, CDR1 is MDHEN, CDR2 SYDVKM. CDR3 length equals 14 residues. The CDR3 here is CASIPGTLSYEQYF. The CDR3 nucleotides are TGTGCCAGCATCCCCGGGACACTCTCCTACGAGCAGTACTTC.

This chain uses TRBV20-1 with TRBJ1-5; no reliable D call. This CDR3 is built from 14 residues. CDR1 DFQATT and CDR2 SNEGSKA come from the germline V gene (reference sequence). The germline V and J ends were trimmed by 0 bases and 2 bases, with 8 bases remaining between them. The CDR3: CSARDRPGNQPQHF. Written as DNA, the CDR3 is TGCAGTGCTAGAGATCGGCCGGGCAATCAGCCCCAGCATTTT.